This passage covers 27 T cell receptor beta chains from one sample sequenced in a study of identical twins. In TCRdb, the 5' RACE reads were re-called with MiXCR into one record per CDR3 protein. Here the sample spans roughly 750,000 distinct CDR3 sequences, around 20% being singletons. The data also belong to a second study, concerning T cells expressing NK-cell markers.

Sequenced material: PBMCs. These receptors originate from a woman under 30 in good health.

Many counts were recorded for this clonotype. The rearrangement uses TRBV7-9 and TRBJ2-7; D perhaps matches TRBD1 (6 bases). The CDR3 totals 15 residues. Between the trimmed V and J ends, which lost 3 bases and 3 bases, there was a span of 15 bases. CDR1 and CDR2 (germline): SEHNR, FQNEAQ (reference sequence). The chain's CDR3 is CASSFMGQNFYEQYF. As DNA, the CDR3 is TGTGCCAGCAGCTTTATGGGACAAAATTTCTACGAGCAGTACTTC.

This clonotype came up a few times. This chain links TRBV2 with TRBJ1-1; D gene ambiguous. The CDR3 covers 13 residues. In germline, CDR1 is SNHLY, CDR2 FYNNEI. V was trimmed by 7 bases and J by 1 base, leaving 10 bases between them. Written as DNA, the CDR3 is TGTGCCAGCACTGGTCGACCGAACACTGAAGCTTTCTTT. This encodes CASTGRPNTEAFF.

The V and J genes are TRBV6-2 or TRBV6-3 and TRBJ2-1, with 9 bases matching TRBD2. The V and J ends lost 2 bases and 10 bases, in that order; junction bases with no gene match: 30. The CDR3 extends over 22 amino acids. CDR1 is MNHEY, CDR2 SVGEGT, per germline. CDR3 protein: CASSYPLPFPGTVTSGHGEQFF. The CDR3 nucleotides are TGTGCCAGCAGTTACCCACTCCCGTTCCCGGGGACAGTTACTAGCGGGCACGGGGAGCAGTTCTTC.

The CDR3 DNA follows: TGCGCCAGCAGCTTGGCGGGACTAGCGGAATACAATGAGCAGTTCTTC. Amino acids: CASSLAGLAEYNEQFF. The gene calls are TRBV5-1 and TRBJ2-1; the match to TRBD2 covers 11 bases. The CDR3 extends over 16 amino acids. The germline CDR1 and CDR2 sequences are SGHRS and YFSETQ. J was trimmed by 4 bases and V by 0 bases; bases with no gene match: 3.

The gene calls are TRBV11-2 and TRBJ2-1; D unclear. The CDR3 extends over 11 amino acids. Germline V gives CDR1 SGHAT, CDR2 FQNNGV. V lost 4 bases and J lost 9, with 7 bases in between. As DNA, the CDR3 is TGTGCCAGCAGCTCCCGGGCTGAGCAGTTCTTC. Residues: CASSSRAEQFF.

This clonotype was seen a few times. This sequence joins TRBV12-3 or TRBV12-4 and TRBJ2-2; TRBD1 matches 9 bases. The V gene end was trimmed by 7 bases and the J gene end by 4 bases; junction bases not matched to a gene: 7. The length of the CDR3 is 15 residues. Here the CDR3 DNA reads TGTGCCAGCAACAACAGGGGGCCGGGCACCGGGGAGCTGTTTTTT. Translating gives CASNNRGPGTGELFF.

In its sample, this clonotype was seen a few times. The genes are TRBV5-1 and TRBJ2-5; D is undetermined. CDR3 size: 13 residues. V gave up 3 bases and J gave up 5 bases, with 11 bases separating them. Germline CDR1 reads SGHRS; CDR2 reads YFSETQ. As DNA, the CDR3 is TGCGCCAGCAGCTCATCAGGTTTCGAGACCCAGTACTTC. Protein: CASSSSGFETQYF. Supplemented by reference TRBV5-1 and TRBJ2-5, the full variable domain reads KAGVTQTPRYLIKTRGQQVTLSCSPISGHRSVSWYQQTPGQGLQFLFEYFSETQRNKGNFPGRFSGRQFSNSRSEMNVSTLELGDSALYLCASSSSGFETQYFGPGTRLLVL.

This clonotype was seen a few times. V usage is TRBV18 and J usage is TRBJ2-7; tentatively, D is TRBD1 or TRBD2 (5 bases each). Germline V CDR1 and CDR2: KGHSH, LQKENI. CDR3 length: 15 amino acids. The germline V and J ends were trimmed by 0 bases and 2 bases, with 11 bases remaining between them. CDR3 sequence: CASSPPGRVAYEQYF. The CDR3 DNA is TGTGCCAGCTCACCACCGGGGCGGGTAGCCTACGAGCAGTACTTC.

This clonotype has just a few counts. The chain couples TRBV5-1 to TRBJ2-5; no definite D call. The CDR3 contains 16 residues. V lost 0 bases and J lost 1, with 13 bases in between. Germline loops: CDR1 SGHRS, CDR2 YFSETQ. The CDR3: CASSLGDPGRQETQYF. CDR3 sequence (DNA): TGCGCCAGCAGCTTGGGGGATCCGGGCCGCCAAGAGACCCAGTACTTC.

The genes are TRBV4-3 and TRBJ2-1; 13 bases agree with TRBD2. The germline V gene has CDR1 LGHNA and CDR2 YSLEER. The CDR3 length is 17 residues. J was trimmed by 7 bases and V by 0 bases; bases with no gene match: 6. CDR3 loop: CASSQDAQLAGGNEQFF. In DNA, the CDR3 is TGCGCCAGCAGCCAAGATGCGCAACTAGCGGGAGGGAATGAGCAGTTCTTC.

The rearrangement links TRBV15 to TRBJ2-3, with D perhaps matching TRBD1 (5 bases). Germline values: CDR1 LNHNV, CDR2 YYDKDF (reference sequence). Trimming took off 5 bases at V and 3 bases at J, with 15 bases between the two ends. This CDR3 is 15 amino acids long. CDR3 residues: CATSSGPFRTDTQYF. The CDR3 nucleotides read TGTGCCACCAGCTCAGGGCCCTTCCGAACAGATACGCAGTATTTT.

The chain links TRBV4-3 to TRBJ2-1; a weak D match, TRBD2 (6 bases). Between the trimmed V and J ends, which lost 2 bases and 0 bases, there was a span of 8 bases. Germline lookup yields CDR1 LGHNA and CDR2 YSLEER. The CDR3 is 15 amino acids. The CDR3 spells CASSQLLASYNEQFF. The CDR3 bases are TGCGCCAGCAGCCAACTACTAGCCTCCTACAATGAGCAGTTCTTC.

This sequence joins TRBV4-3 and TRBJ2-7; TRBD2 aligns across 8 bases. This CDR3 spans 18 amino acids. J was trimmed by 9 bases and V by 0 bases; bases with no gene match: 19. Germline V gene data show CDR1 as LGHNA and CDR2 as YSLEER. The CDR3 reads CASSQEISASGSGPRQYF. In nucleotides, the CDR3 is TGCGCCAGCAGCCAAGAAATATCGGCGAGCGGGAGTGGGCCTAGGCAGTACTTC.

The table lists this clonotype with many counts. The V gene is TRBV3-1, the J gene TRBJ2-5; no reliable D call. The CDR3 is 14 amino acids. CDR1 is LGHDT and CDR2 is YNNKEL in the germline V gene (reference sequence). V lost 4 bases to trimming and J lost 2 bases, with 11 bases between them. Written as DNA, the CDR3 is TGTGCCAGCAGCCGTTCGGACGTTCAAGAGACCCAGTACTTC. Translation: CASSRSDVQETQYF.

In its sample, this clonotype was seen a few times. The V call is TRBV5-1, the J call TRBJ2-1, with a possible D match to TRBD2 (7 bases). Germline V lookup: CDR1 SGHRS, CDR2 YFSETQ. There are 17 residues in the CDR3. With 0 bases removed from V and 2 bases from J, the gap between germline ends came to 15 bases. This CDR3 reads CASSLAGRGQTYNEQFF. The CDR3 bases are TGCGCCAGCAGCTTGGCCGGGCGGGGGCAGACCTACAATGAGCAGTTCTTC. The full variable domain, completed using reference TRBV5-1 and TRBJ2-1, is KAGVTQTPRYLIKTRGQQVTLSCSPISGHRSVSWYQQTPGQGLQFLFEYFSETQRNKGNFPGRFSGRQFSNSRSEMNVSTLELGDSALYLCASSLAGRGQTYNEQFFGPGTRLTVL.

DNA for the CDR3: TGCAGTGCTAGCGCCACCGAGGAGAATTCACCCCTCCACTTT. Encoded protein: CSASATEENSPLHF. V usage is TRBV20-1 and J usage is TRBJ1-6; no firm D call. The CDR3 has 14 amino acids. Trimming removed 3 bases from V and 7 bases from J, with 13 bases in between. CDR1 and CDR2 (germline): DFQATT, SNEGSKA (reference sequence).

This clonotype was seen ten or more times. The chain recombines TRBV29-1 with TRBJ2-7; no firm D call. Trimming removed 4 bases from V and 1 base from J, with 17 bases in between. The CDR3 has 15 residues. The V gene's germline CDR1 is SQVTM and CDR2 ANQGSEA. In nucleotides, the CDR3 is TGCAGCGTTGTCCCCGGACCAACGACGTCCTACGAGCAGTACTTC. Translation: CSVVPGPTTSYEQYF.

This clonotype turned up a few times. This chain connects TRBV20-1 to TRBJ2-1; 7 positions agree with TRBD2. Germline assignment: CDR1 DFQATT and CDR2 SNEGSKA (reference sequence). J gave up 7 bases and V 5 bases, and 17 bases lay outside the gene matches. The CDR3 is 16 residues long. The CDR3 DNA is TGCAGTGCTCCCATCCTACCGGGAGGCCTAGGGAATGAGCAGTTCTTC. Encoded protein: CSAPILPGGLGNEQFF.

The chain links TRBV18 to TRBJ2-2; 11 bases map to TRBD1. Trimming removed 2 bases from V and 6 bases from J; junction bases left unmatched: 2. Germline V lookup: CDR1 KGHSH, CDR2 LQKENI. The CDR3 is made up of 15 amino acids. CDR3 nucleotides: TGTGCCAGCTCACCAAGGACAGGGGGCTCCGGGGAGCTGTTTTTT. Its translation: CASSPRTGGSGELFF.

This clonotype was recorded a few times. The chain is built from TRBV4-3 and TRBJ2-1, with 8 bases fitting TRBD2. The CDR3 is made up of 13 amino acids. Germline lookup yields CDR1 LGHNA and CDR2 YSLEER. With V trimmed by 3 bases and J by 8 bases, 3 bases remained unmatched. The CDR3 loop reads CASSQIAGYEQFF. The DNA of the CDR3 is TGCGCCAGCAGCCAGATAGCGGGATATGAGCAGTTCTTC.

This chain connects TRBV13 to TRBJ2-1, with unresolved D. CDR3 length: 14 residues. V was clipped by 7 bases and J by 5 bases, with 15 bases between them. Germline V gives CDR1 PRHDT, CDR2 FYEKMQ (reference sequence). The CDR3 DNA sequence: TGTGCCAGCACAAGACCCGAGATTCACAATGAGCAGTTCTTC. Translation gives CASTRPEIHNEQFF.

This chain joins TRBV7-9 and TRBJ2-3; no clear D gene. This CDR3 has 15 amino acids. V shed 7 bases and J shed 4 bases, with 18 bases lying between them. Germline CDR1 SEHNR, CDR2 FQNEAQ (reference sequence). CDR3 coding DNA: TGTGCCAGCACCCCGGGTTCGTCAAACGCAGATACGCAGTATTTT. This sequence encodes CASTPGSSNADTQYF.

The genes are TRBV20-1 and TRBJ1-1, with 7 bases fitting TRBD1. After removal of 1 base from V and 2 bases from J, the junction contained 4 bases not matched to a gene. CDR1 and CDR2 from the germline V gene are DFQATT and SNEGSKA (reference sequence). CDR3 length equals 14 residues. The CDR3 protein is CSARGGGPNTEAFF. As DNA, the CDR3 is TGCAGTGCTAGAGGAGGGGGCCCTAACACTGAAGCTTTCTTT.

This clonotype showed up many times. The CDR3 loop is CASSTRRGNYGYTF. CDR3 DNA sequence: TGTGCCAGCAGTACGAGGCGGGGAAACTATGGCTACACCTTC. The chain is built from TRBV6-4 and TRBJ1-2; D is unresolved. The CDR3 spans 14 residues. Between the trimmed V and J ends, which lost 5 bases and 2 bases, there was a span of 12 bases. Germline CDR1 reads MRHNA; CDR2 reads SNTAGT.

This chain joins TRBV5-1 and TRBJ2-5; 9 positions agree with TRBD2. The CDR3 runs to 15 residues. Losses at the gene ends were 4 bases for V and 5 bases for J; bases not matched to a gene: 9. CDR1 is SGHRS, CDR2 YFSETQ, per germline. The CDR3 DNA sequence: TGCGCCAGCAGCATCCGGACTAGCGACACTGAGACCCAGTACTTC. Protein sequence: CASSIRTSDTETQYF. Combining the CDR3 with reference TRBV5-1 and TRBJ2-5 gives the whole variable domain KAGVTQTPRYLIKTRGQQVTLSCSPISGHRSVSWYQQTPGQGLQFLFEYFSETQRNKGNFPGRFSGRQFSNSRSEMNVSTLELGDSALYLCASSIRTSDTETQYFGPGTRLLVL.

In its sample, this clonotype was seen a few times. The chain links TRBV12-3 or TRBV12-4 to TRBJ1-5; D may be TRBD1 (5 bases). The CDR3 runs to 17 residues. The V end lost 3 bases, the J end lost 0 bases, and 15 bases lay between the germline ends. CDR3 amino acids: CASSLTYRQNSNQPQHF. CDR3 in DNA: TGTGCCAGCAGTTTGACCTACAGGCAGAATAGCAATCAGCCCCAGCATTTT.

This clonotype has more than one count but fewer than ten. CDR3 coding DNA: TGTGCCATCAGTGGAGGGCGAGGGACCGGGGAGCTGTTTTTT. Translated, it gives CAISGGRGTGELFF. The chain joins TRBV10-3 to TRBJ2-2, with D maybe TRBD2 (5 bases). Germline loops: CDR1 ENHRY, CDR2 SYGVKD. The CDR3 totals 14 residues. V was pared by 4 bases and J by 5 bases, with 11 bases between.